The clone carrying this T cell receptor beta chain was observed a handful of times. Trimming shortened V by 1 base and J by 3 bases, and 7 bases separated the two germline ends. The CDR3 has 12 amino acids. The germline gives CDR1 DFQATT, CDR2 SNEGSKA (reference sequence). The data derive from a study of regulatory T cells in long-lasting Graves disease. Construction of TCR beta libraries relied on iRepertoire HTBI primers and on Arm-PCR targeting CDR3 regions. From the multiplex PCR reads, TCRdb called clonotypes with MiXCR, one entry per CDR3 protein. The repertoire has 650,000 to 700,000 distinct CDR3 sequences, about 32% of them found once; the top ten carry around 42%. The sample's time point: persistent/refractory GD, antithyroid drugs over 5 years with positive TRAb. The TCR library was prepared using RNA isolated from PBMCs.

The genes are TRBV20-1 and TRBJ2-7; tentatively, D is TRBD2 (6 bases). The receptor's source is a female donor with Graves disease. Sequencing was performed on peripheral blood mononuclear cells (PBMCs), taken when the disease was refractory, from a patient treated with antithyroid drugs. This chain's CDR3 is CSARAGVYEQYF. CDR3 sequence (DNA): TGCAGTGCTAGAGCGGGGGTCTACGAGCAGTACTTC.